The 29 T cell receptor beta chains given below trace back to one sample, sequenced in a study of OX40 agonist ivuxolimab in advanced cancers. Clones were sequenced by immunoSEQ multiplex PCR, and TCRdb holds only the in-frame ones, with some missing. This table has some 81,000 clones, 87% appearing once. The input for sequencing was CD4+ or CD8+ T cells sorted from blood, taken in a trial of the OX40 agonist ivuxolimab. These receptors came from an adult with an advanced solid tumor such as melanoma, head and neck, liver or kidney cancer.

The genes are TRBV7-9 and TRBJ1-1; D uncertain. Trimming took off 3 bases at V and 4 bases at J, with 15 bases between the two ends. Germline CDR1 SEHNR, CDR2 FQNEAQ (reference sequence). The CDR3 has 15 amino acids. The CDR3 DNA reads as TGTGCCAGCAGCTTTGTCCCCTCTCCAGCCACTGAAGCTTTCTTT. It is translated as CASSFVPSPATEAFF.

The rearrangement links TRBV7-9 to TRBJ2-7, with 8 bases aligning to TRBD2. Per germline, CDR1 SEHNR and CDR2 FQNEAQ (reference sequence). This CDR3 has 16 amino acids. V dropped 1 base and J dropped 5; count of bases not matched to a gene: 10. CDR3 sequence reads: CASSLVVLAGSNEQYF. The CDR3 nucleotides are TGTGCCAGCAGCTTAGTCGTATTAGCGGGATCTAACGAGCAGTACTTC.

This chain joins TRBV28 and TRBJ1-2; 7 bases align to TRBD1. Looked up from germline, CDR1 is MDHEN and CDR2 is SYDVKM. V lost 7 bases and J lost 8; bases outside the gene matches: 7. CDR3 size: 12 residues. CDR3: CASTPRGYGYTF. CDR3 bases: TGTGCCAGCACCCCCAGGGGGTACGGCTACACCTTC.

The V call is TRBV28, the J call TRBJ2-7; D is uncertain. The germline V gene has CDR1 MDHEN and CDR2 SYDVKM. The CDR3 contains 11 residues. The V end lost 5 bases, the J end lost 3 bases, and 5 bases lay between the germline ends. The CDR3 is CASSPGYEQYF. CDR3 in DNA: TGTGCCAGCAGTCCGGGCTACGAGCAGTACTTC.

The CDR3 spells CASSPPVKREIYEQYF. CDR3 DNA: TGTGCCAGCAGCCCCCCCGTAAAGCGGGAGATCTACGAGCAGTACTTC. This chain uses TRBV9 with TRBJ2-5; 8 nucleotides line up with TRBD2. Matching the DNA end better, TRBJ2-7 makes the J call doubtful. Germline CDR1 reads SGDLS; CDR2 reads YYNGEE. The CDR3 loop spans 16 amino acids.

The chain has TRBV6-4 and TRBJ2-2, with D unclear. Trimming took off 6 bases at V and 0 bases at J, with 8 bases between the two ends. Germline V lookup: CDR1 MRHNA, CDR2 SNTAGT. The CDR3 is 14 residues long. CDR3 sequence (DNA): TGTGCCAGCAGCTTAGAATCGAACACCGGGGAGCTGTTTTTT. Protein: CASSLESNTGELFF.

The chain links TRBV11-2 to TRBJ2-7, with a weak D call TRBD1 (6 bases). Germline V gives CDR1 SGHAT, CDR2 FQNNGV. This CDR3 spans 14 amino acids. V lost 5 bases, J lost 5 bases, and 16 bases lay in between. CDR3 nucleotides: TGTGCCAGCAGCCCTCGCCCGGACAGCCACGAGCAGTACTTC. It yields the protein CASSPRPDSHEQYF.

The chain recombines TRBV2 with TRBJ2-6; the D is unclear. V was pared by 0 bases and J by 5 bases, with 14 bases between. This CDR3 comprises 17 residues. Germline lookup yields CDR1 SNHLY and CDR2 FYNNEI. CDR3: CASSEAVLRSWANVLTF. CDR3 DNA: TGTGCCAGCAGTGAAGCGGTTCTTAGGTCTTGGGCCAACGTCCTGACTTTC.

This chain uses TRBV4-1 with TRBJ1-1; the D is unclear. Germline V gene lookup returns CDR1 MGHRA and CDR2 YSYEKL. The V end was cut by 6 bases, the J end by 0 bases, with 8 bases between. The CDR3 sequence is 13 residues long. The CDR3 loop reads CASSGVMNTEAFF. CDR3 coding DNA: TGCGCCAGCAGTGGGGTAATGAACACTGAAGCTTTCTTT.

In its sample, this clone was seen a few times. The chain joins TRBV7-6 to TRBJ1-3; D is possibly TRBD1 (5 bases). CDR1 and CDR2 from the germline V gene are SGHVS and FNYEAQ. Trimming removed 5 bases from V and 0 bases from J, with 8 bases in between. The CDR3 length is 14 residues. DNA for the CDR3: TGTGCCAGCAGCCCCGACAGCTCTGGAAACACCATATATTTT. Its translation is CASSPDSSGNTIYF. The full variable domain, rest sourced from reference TRBV7-6 and TRBJ1-3, is GAGVSQSPRYKVTKRGQDVALRCDPISGHVSLYWYRQALGQGPEFLTYFNYEAQQDKSGLPNDRFSAERPEGSISTLTIQRTEQRDSAMYRCASSPDSSGNTIYFGEGSWLTVV.

CDR3 sequence (DNA): TGTGCTAGTGGTTTGGTAGTCACAGGGGGCGGGACTGAAGCTTTCTTT. As protein: CASGLVVTGGGTEAFF. The chain is built from TRBV12-5 and TRBJ1-1; 9 nucleotides line up with TRBD1. With V trimmed by 0 bases and J by 5 bases, 7 bases remained unmatched. Per the germline V gene, CDR1 is LGHNT and CDR2 is FRNRAP. This CDR3 is built from 16 residues.

This clone was seen only once. This chain uses TRBV9 with TRBJ1-3; D is undetermined. V gave up 4 bases and J gave up 0 bases, with 11 bases separating them. CDR1 is SGDLS and CDR2 is YYNGEE in the germline V gene. This CDR3 comprises 15 residues. The CDR3 spells CASSPQHSSGNTIYF. Written as DNA, the CDR3 is TGTGCCAGCAGCCCCCAACACAGCTCTGGAAACACCATATATTTT.

The gene calls are TRBV18 and TRBJ2-5, with 8 bases matching TRBD1. V was clipped by 6 bases and J by 5 bases; unmatched bases: 8. The CDR3 is 14 amino acids. From germline, CDR1 is KGHSH and CDR2 LQKENI. CDR3 loop: CASSSSGGLETQYF. For the CDR3, the DNA is TGTGCCAGCTCCTCCTCAGGGGGCCTGGAGACCCAGTACTTC. Full variable domain (outside the CDR3, taken from reference TRBV18 and TRBJ2-5): NAGVMQNPRHLVRRRGQEARLRCSPMKGHSHVYWYRQLPEEGLKFMVYLQKENIIDESGMPKERFSAEFPKEGPSILRIQQVVRGDSAAYFCASSSSGGLETQYFGPGTRLLVL.

The chain recombines TRBV9 with TRBJ1-3; D is unclear. This CDR3 spans 14 amino acids. V shed 2 bases and J shed 2 bases, with 8 bases lying between them. Germline CDR1 reads SGDLS; CDR2 reads YYNGEE. In nucleotides, the CDR3 is TGTGCCAGCAGCGTTGGCAATACTGGAAACACCATATATTTT. Residues: CASSVGNTGNTIYF.

The CDR3 protein is CASSLGSTDTQYF. The CDR3 DNA reads as TGTGCCAGCAGTCTCGGGAGCACAGATACGCAGTATTTT. The chain has TRBV28 and TRBJ2-3; D unresolved. Looked up from germline, CDR1 is MDHEN and CDR2 is SYDVKM. The V and J ends lost 5 bases and 0 bases respectively, with 6 bases between them. CDR3 length equals 13 residues.

This chain connects TRBV18 to TRBJ1-2; the D is unclear. The CDR3 is 15 residues long. The germline CDR1 and CDR2 sequences are KGHSH and LQKENI. V gave up 3 bases and J gave up 1 base, with 12 bases separating them. The CDR3 region has the DNA TGTGCCAGCTCACCCCTGGGCAGGAGTAACTATGGCTACACCTTC. The encoded protein is CASSPLGRSNYGYTF.

The CDR3 sequence: CASSVDSGRYEQYF. As DNA, the CDR3 is TGTGCCAGCAGCGTAGATAGCGGCAGATACGAGCAGTACTTC. J is TRBJ2-7 and V is TRBV9, with a possible D match to TRBD2 (6 bases). The CDR3 extends over 14 amino acids. Between the trimmed V and J ends, which lost 0 bases and 4 bases, there was a span of 11 bases. Germline V gives CDR1 SGDLS, CDR2 YYNGEE. Based on the CDR3 plus reference TRBV9 and TRBJ2-7, the full variable domain is DSGVTQTPKHLITATGQRVTLRCSPRSGDLSVYWYQQSLDQGLQFLIQYYNGEERAKGNILERFSAQQFPDLHSELNLSSLELGDSALYFCASSVDSGRYEQYFGPGTRLTVT.

The V and J genes are TRBV6-1 and TRBJ2-2; tentative D call: TRBD2 (6 bases). The CDR3 is 15 residues long. The V and J ends lost 6 bases and 5 bases respectively, with 16 bases between them. Germline V lookup: CDR1 MNHNS, CDR2 SASEGT. CDR3 protein: CASREREVRTGELFF. The DNA for the CDR3 is TGTGCCAGCAGAGAAAGGGAGGTTAGGACCGGGGAGCTGTTTTTT.

The gene calls are TRBV5-6 and TRBJ1-2; 10 nucleotides line up with TRBD1. This CDR3 is built from 18 residues. J was trimmed by 1 base and V by 4 bases; bases with no gene match: 13. Germline loops: CDR1 SGHDT, CDR2 YYEEEE. The CDR3 region is CASSLQKGTGALNYGYTF. The CDR3 DNA follows: TGTGCCAGCAGCCTACAGAAGGGGACAGGGGCTCTTAACTATGGCTACACCTTC. Full variable domain (rest looked up from reference TRBV5-6 and TRBJ1-2): DAGVTQSPTHLIKTRGQQVTLRCSPKSGHDTVSWYQQALGQGPQFIFQYYEEEERQRGNFPDRFSGHQFPNYSSELNVNALLLGDSALYLCASSLQKGTGALNYGYTFGSGTRLTVV.

The rearrangement links TRBV2 to TRBJ1-1; the D is unclear. In germline, CDR1 is SNHLY, CDR2 FYNNEI. V lost 0 bases to trimming and J lost 3 bases, with 11 bases between them. This CDR3 has 15 amino acids. In DNA, the CDR3 is TGTGCCAGCAGTGAAGCGCGGGGTGGGTACACTGAAGCTTTCTTT. Translation: CASSEARGGYTEAFF.

The count of this clone is one. The chain employs TRBV30 and TRBJ1-1; possible D gene TRBD1, 6 bases. The CDR3 runs 17 residues. Germline lookup yields CDR1 GTSNPN and CDR2 SVGIG (reference sequence). V was trimmed by 0 bases and J by 5 bases, leaving 22 bases between them. CDR3 bases: TGTGCCTGGAGTGTAAACAGGGCGCCGTCAACTCCAACTGAAGCTTTCTTT. Translation gives CAWSVNRAPSTPTEAFF.

The chain is built from TRBV4-2 and TRBJ1-3; D uncertain. Germline CDR1 is LGHNA and CDR2 is YNFKEQ. The CDR3 length is 15 residues. Trimming left V 5 bases short and J 0 bases short, with 11 bases between. CDR3 protein: CASSLSSNSGNTIYF. As DNA, the CDR3 is TGTGCCAGCAGCTTGTCCAGTAACTCTGGAAACACCATATATTTT.

The V call is TRBV19, the J call TRBJ2-1; the match to TRBD1 covers 7 bases. CDR3 size: 16 residues. In germline, CDR1 is LNHDA, CDR2 SQIVND (reference sequence). Trimming took 3 bases from V and 0 from J; bases not matched to a gene: 5. The CDR3, as DNA: TGTGCCAGTAGTATTACAGGGGCAAGCTCCTACAATGAGCAGTTCTTC. It encodes CASSITGASSYNEQFF.

The J gene is TRBJ2-3, the V gene TRBV27, with 7 bases fitting TRBD1. The V gene's germline CDR1 is MNHEY and CDR2 SMNVEV (reference sequence). V trimming: 6 bases; J trimming: 0 bases; junction bases outside the gene matches: 6. CDR3 size: 15 residues. The CDR3 is CASSKTGASTDTQYF. CDR3 nucleotide sequence: TGTGCCAGCAGCAAAACAGGGGCAAGCACAGATACGCAGTATTTT.

This clone has only a few counts. DNA for the CDR3: TGCGCCAGCAGCTTCGGACGGTCGCGCACTGAAGCTTTCTTT. Its protein is CASSFGRSRTEAFF. The gene calls are TRBV5-1 and TRBJ1-1, with D hard to call. The germline V and J ends were trimmed by 2 bases and 4 bases, with 12 bases remaining between them. Germline assignment: CDR1 SGHRS and CDR2 YFSETQ. The CDR3 runs 14 residues.

The chain combines TRBV5-1 with TRBJ1-1, with unresolved D. V was clipped by 0 bases and J by 4 bases, with 16 bases between them. CDR3 length equals 16 residues. Germline CDR1 reads SGHRS; CDR2 reads YFSETQ. The CDR3 coding sequence is TGCGCCAGCAGCTTGGCTCACAGCGGCTTGGGCACTGAAGCTTTCTTT. Translating gives CASSLAHSGLGTEAFF.

The sample holds one count of this clone. J is TRBJ2-1 and V is TRBV6-4, with D maybe TRBD2 (6 bases). The V gene's germline CDR1 is MRHNA and CDR2 SNTAGT. CDR3 length: 15 residues. Deletions cut 2 bases from V and 5 bases from J, with 13 bases between. CDR3 sequence reads: CASSDRAGANNEQFF. The CDR3 DNA reads as TGTGCCAGCAGTGACAGAGCGGGTGCTAACAATGAGCAGTTCTTC.

V gene TRBV27 combines with J gene TRBJ1-2; TRBD1 aligns across 7 bases. The CDR3 has 13 amino acids. CDR1 and CDR2 (germline): MNHEY, SMNVEV (reference sequence). Germline trimming cut 9 bases from V and 8 bases from J; bases unmatched to any gene: 12. The CDR3 DNA reads TGTGCCAGAAGCCAGACAGGGATGGAAGGCTACACCTTC. Translating gives CARSQTGMEGYTF.

CDR3 residues: CASSSQGETQYF. CDR3 sequence (DNA): TGTGCCAGCAGCTCCCAGGGGGAGACCCAGTACTTC. The chain carries TRBV7-3 and TRBJ2-5; TRBD1 is a possible D gene (6 bases). This CDR3 is built from 12 residues. Germline CDR1 is SGHTA and CDR2 is FQGTGA. Trimming cost V 4 bases and J 5 bases, with 8 bases left between them.